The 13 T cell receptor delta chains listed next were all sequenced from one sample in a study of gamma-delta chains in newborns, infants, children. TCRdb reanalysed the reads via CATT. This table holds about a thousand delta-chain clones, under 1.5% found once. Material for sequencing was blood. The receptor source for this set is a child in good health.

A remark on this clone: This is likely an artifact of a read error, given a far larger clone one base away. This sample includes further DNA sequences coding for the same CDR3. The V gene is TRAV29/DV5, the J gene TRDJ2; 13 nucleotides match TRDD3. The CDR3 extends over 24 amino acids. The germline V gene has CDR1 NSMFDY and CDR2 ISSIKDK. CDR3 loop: CAASARMTVLGDTPSCPLTAQLFF. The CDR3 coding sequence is TGTGCAGCAAGCGCGAGAATGACTGTACTGGGGGATACGCCGTCCTGTCCTTTGACAGCACAACTCTTCTTC.

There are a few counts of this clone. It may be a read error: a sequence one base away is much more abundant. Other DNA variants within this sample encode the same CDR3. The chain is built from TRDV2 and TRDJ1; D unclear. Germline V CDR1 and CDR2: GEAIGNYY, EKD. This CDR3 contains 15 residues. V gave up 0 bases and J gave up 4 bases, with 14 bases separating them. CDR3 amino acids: CACDTVGGLSDKLIF. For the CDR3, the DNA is TGTGCCTGTGACACCGTTGGCGGGCTTAGCGATAAACTCATCTTT.

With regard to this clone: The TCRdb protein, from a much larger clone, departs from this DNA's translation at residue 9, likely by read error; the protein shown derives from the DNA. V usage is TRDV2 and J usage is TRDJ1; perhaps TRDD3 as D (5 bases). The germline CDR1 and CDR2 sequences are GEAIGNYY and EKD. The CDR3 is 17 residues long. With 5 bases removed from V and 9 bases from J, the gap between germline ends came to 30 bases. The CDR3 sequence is CACGGLYWRSPRGELIF. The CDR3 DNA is TGTGCCTGTGGCGGACTATACTGGAGGAGCCCCCGGGGGGAACTCATCTTT.

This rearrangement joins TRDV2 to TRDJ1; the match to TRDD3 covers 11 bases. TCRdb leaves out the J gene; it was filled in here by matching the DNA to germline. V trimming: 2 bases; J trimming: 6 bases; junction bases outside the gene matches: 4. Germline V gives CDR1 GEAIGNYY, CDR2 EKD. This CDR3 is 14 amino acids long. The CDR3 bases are TGTGCCTGTGACATCTTGGGGGATACGTATAAACTCATCTTT. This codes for CACDILGDTYKLIF.

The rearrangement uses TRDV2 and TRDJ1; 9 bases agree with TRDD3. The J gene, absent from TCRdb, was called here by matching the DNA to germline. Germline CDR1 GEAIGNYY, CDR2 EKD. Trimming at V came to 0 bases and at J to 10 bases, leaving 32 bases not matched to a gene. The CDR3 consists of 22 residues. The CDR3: CACDTVVGARPGDTQGNQALIF. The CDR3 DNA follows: TGTGCCTGTGACACCGTGGTGGGGGCCAGACCAGGGGATACGCAGGGGAACCAGGCACTCATCTTT.

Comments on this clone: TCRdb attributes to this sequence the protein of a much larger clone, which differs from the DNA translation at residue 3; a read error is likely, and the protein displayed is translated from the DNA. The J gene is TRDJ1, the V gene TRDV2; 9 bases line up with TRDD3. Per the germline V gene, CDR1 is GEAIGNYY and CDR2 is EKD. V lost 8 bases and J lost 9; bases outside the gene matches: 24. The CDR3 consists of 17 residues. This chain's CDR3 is CAYGGLYWGSPRGELIF. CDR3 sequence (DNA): TGTGCCTATGGCGGACTATACTGGGGGAGCCCCCGGGGGGAACTCATCTTT.

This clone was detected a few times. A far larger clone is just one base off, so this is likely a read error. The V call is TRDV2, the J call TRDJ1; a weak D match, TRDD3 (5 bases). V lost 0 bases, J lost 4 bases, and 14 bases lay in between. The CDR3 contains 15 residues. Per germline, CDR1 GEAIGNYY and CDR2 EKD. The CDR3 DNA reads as TGTGCCTGTGACACCCTCGGGGAATATAACGATAAACTCATCTTT. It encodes CACDTLGEYNDKLIF.

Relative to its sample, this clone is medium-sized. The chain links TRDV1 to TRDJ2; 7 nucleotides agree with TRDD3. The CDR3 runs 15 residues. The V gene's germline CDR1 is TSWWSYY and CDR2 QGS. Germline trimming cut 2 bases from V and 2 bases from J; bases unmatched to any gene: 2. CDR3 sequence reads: CALGELLGLTAQLFF. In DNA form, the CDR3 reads TGTGCTCTTGGGGAATTACTGGGGTTGACAGCACAACTCTTCTTT.

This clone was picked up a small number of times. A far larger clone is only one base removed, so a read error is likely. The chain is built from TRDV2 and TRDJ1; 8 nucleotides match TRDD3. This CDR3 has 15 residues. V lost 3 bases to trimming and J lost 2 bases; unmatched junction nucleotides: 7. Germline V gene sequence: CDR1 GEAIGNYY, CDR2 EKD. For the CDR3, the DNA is TGTGCCTGTGACGTACTGGGGGGTAGGACCGATAAACTCATCTTT. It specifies CACDVLGGRTDKLIF.

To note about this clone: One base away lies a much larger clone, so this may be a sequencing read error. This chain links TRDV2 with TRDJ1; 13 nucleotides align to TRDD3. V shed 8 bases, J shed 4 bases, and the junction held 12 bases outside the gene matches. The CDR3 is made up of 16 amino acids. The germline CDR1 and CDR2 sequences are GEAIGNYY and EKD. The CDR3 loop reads CAFDTLLGDTVDKLIF. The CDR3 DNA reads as TGTGCCTTTGATACCCTACTGGGGGATACGGTCGATAAACTCATCTTT.

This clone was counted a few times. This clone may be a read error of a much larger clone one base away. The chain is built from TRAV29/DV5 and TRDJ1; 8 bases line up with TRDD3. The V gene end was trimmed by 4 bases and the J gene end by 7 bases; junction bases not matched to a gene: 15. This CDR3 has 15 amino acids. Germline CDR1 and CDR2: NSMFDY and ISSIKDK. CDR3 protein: CAAGYVLGGWVKLIF. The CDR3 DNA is TGTGCAGCAGGTTATGTACTGGGGGGCTGGGTTAAACTCATCTTT.

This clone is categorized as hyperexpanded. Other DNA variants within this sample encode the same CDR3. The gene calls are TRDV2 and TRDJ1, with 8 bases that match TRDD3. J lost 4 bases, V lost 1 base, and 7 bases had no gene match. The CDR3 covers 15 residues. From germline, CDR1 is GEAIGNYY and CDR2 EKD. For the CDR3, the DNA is TGTGCCTGTGACACAATGGGGGATGGCGGCGATAAACTCATCTTT. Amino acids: CACDTMGDGGDKLIF.

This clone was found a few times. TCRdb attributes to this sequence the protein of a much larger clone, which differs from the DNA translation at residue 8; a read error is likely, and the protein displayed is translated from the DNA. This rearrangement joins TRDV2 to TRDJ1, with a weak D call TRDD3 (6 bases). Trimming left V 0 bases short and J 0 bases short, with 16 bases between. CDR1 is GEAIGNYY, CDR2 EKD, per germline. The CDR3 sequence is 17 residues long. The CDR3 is CACDTLGNRGYTDKLIF. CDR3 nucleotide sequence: TGTGCCTGTGACACCCTGGGGAATCGGGGGTACACCGATAAACTCATCTTT.